These T cell receptor beta chains were read from a single sample in a study of blood T cell repertoires in COVID-19. Some clones are missing from TCRdb's copy, which holds only in-frame ones; the method was immunoSEQ multiplex PCR. Among 230,000 or so clones listed, approximately 82% were seen once. The specimen was peripheral blood. The receptors were gathered from a man aged 35-49 years with active or convalescent COVID-19. CDR3s include the opening cysteine and the closing phenylalanine or tryptophan. The D gene is left open where the match is weak. The listing skips clone size in some rows; elsewhere it reads once, few, many or a size class.

TRBV7-9	.	once	CASSLAAGYETQYF
TRBV5-6	.	.	CASSLGALYGYTF
TRBV5-4	.	.	CASSRQERGSYNSPLHF
TRBV5-1	TRBD1	few	CASSAGQGAWQPQHF
TRBV6-2/TRBV6-3	.	.	CASSPRGGLYGYTF
TRBV19	TRBD1	.	CASSTQDRATEAFF
TRBV5-6	.	.	CASSPQGTQAFF
TRBV6-1	.	.	CASSEQVTTEAFF
TRBV5-1	TRBD2	.	CASSDPGLAFGEQFF
TRBV12-5	TRBD1	.	CASAPDRGQAFF
TRBV24-1	TRBD2	.	CATSDDLGTSGRGADTQYF
TRBV5-1	TRBD1	.	CASSPTGGTNEKLFF
TRBV6-5	TRBD1	few	CASSYSKQGYSPLHF
TRBV12-3/TRBV12-4	.	.	CASRWGVQETQYF
TRBV9	.	.	CASSVAGGNTIYF
TRBV5-1	.	.	CASSTYSGYEQYF
TRBV29-1	TRBD2	.	CSVSSGKVNEQFF
TRBV27	.	.	CASSRSGSGGEKLFF
TRBV19	.	.	CASSMFAGGQDEAFF
TRBV6-1	TRBD1	.	CASSEIWQGAGYNSPLHF
TRBV5-3	.	.	CARSLDRSSYEQYF
TRBV3-1/TRBV3-2	TRBD2	.	CASSRGTSGGGKTQYF
TRBV27	.	.	CATSPGGTSNQPQHF
TRBV30	.	.	CAWEEGMNTEAFF
TRBV27	TRBD1	few	CASSLNQGGGYTF
TRBV24-1	TRBD1	.	CATRSGGVTLWGQGFPGELFF
TRBV5-4	.	.	CASSLNLEAEAFF
TRBV11-3	TRBD1	.	CASGLPGTEVHGYTF